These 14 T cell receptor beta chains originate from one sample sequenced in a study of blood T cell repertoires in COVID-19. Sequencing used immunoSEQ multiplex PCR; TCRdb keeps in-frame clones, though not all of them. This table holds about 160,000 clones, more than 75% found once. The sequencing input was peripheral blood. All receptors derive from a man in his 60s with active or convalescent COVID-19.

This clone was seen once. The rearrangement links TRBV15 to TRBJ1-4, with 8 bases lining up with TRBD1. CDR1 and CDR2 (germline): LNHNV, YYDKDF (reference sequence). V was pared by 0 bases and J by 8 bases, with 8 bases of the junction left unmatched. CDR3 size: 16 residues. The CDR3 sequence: CATSRDLQGAEEKLFF. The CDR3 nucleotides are TGTGCCACCAGCAGAGATCTTCAGGGGGCCGAAGAAAAACTGTTTTTT. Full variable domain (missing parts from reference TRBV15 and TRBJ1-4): DAMVIQNPRYQVTQFGKPVTLSCSQTLNHNVMYWYQQKSSQAPKLLFHYYDKDFNNEADTPDNFQSRRPNTSFCFLDIRSPGLGDTAMYLCATSRDLQGAEEKLFFGSGTQLSVL.

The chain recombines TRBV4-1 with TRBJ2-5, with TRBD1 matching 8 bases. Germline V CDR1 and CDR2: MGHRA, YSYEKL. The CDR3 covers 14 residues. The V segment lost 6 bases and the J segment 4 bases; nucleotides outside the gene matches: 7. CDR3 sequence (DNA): TGCGCCAGCAGTACCCAGGGGGCTGGAGAGACCCAGTACTTC. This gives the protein CASSTQGAGETQYF.

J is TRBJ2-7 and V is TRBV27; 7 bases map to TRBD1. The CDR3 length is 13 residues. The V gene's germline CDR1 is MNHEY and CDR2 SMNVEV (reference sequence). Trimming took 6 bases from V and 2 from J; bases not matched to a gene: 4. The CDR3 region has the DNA TGTGCCAGCAGAATGACAGGGCCCTACGAGCAGTACTTC. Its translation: CASRMTGPYEQYF.

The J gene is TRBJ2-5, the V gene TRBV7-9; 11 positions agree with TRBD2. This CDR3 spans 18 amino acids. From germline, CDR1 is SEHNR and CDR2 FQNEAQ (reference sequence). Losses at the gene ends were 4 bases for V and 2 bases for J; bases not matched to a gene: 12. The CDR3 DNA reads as TGTGCCAGCAGCTACCTCCTCGGACTAGCGGGTCTTCAAGAGACCCAGTACTTC. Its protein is CASSYLLGLAGLQETQYF.

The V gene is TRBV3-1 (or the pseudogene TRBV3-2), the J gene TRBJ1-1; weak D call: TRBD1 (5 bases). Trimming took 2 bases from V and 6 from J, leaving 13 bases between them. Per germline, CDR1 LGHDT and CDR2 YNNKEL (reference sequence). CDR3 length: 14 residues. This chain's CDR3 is CASSQTAQGSEAFF. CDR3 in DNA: TGTGCCAGCAGCCAAACCGCGCAGGGATCTGAAGCTTTCTTT.

This CDR3 is CASSGTTTDTQYF. For the CDR3, the DNA is TGCGCCAGCAGCGGGACAACCACAGATACGCAGTATTTT. The rearrangement joins TRBV10-1 to TRBJ2-3, with a tentative D call TRBD1 (6 bases). Germline V lookup: CDR1 WNHNN, CDR2 SYGVQD (reference sequence). The CDR3 covers 13 residues. With 6 bases removed from V and 2 bases from J, the gap between germline ends came to 9 bases.

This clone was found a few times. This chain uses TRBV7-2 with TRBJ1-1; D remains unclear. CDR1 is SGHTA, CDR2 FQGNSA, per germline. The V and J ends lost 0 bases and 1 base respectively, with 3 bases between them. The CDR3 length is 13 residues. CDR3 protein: CASSLAQNTEAFF. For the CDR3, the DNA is TGTGCCAGCAGCTTAGCACAGAACACTGAAGCTTTCTTT.

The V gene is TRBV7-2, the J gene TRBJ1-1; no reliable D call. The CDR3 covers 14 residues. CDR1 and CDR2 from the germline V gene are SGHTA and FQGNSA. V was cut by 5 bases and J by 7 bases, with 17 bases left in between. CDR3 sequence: CASSKWASPIEAFF. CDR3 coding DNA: TGTGCCAGCAGCAAATGGGCTTCCCCAATTGAAGCTTTCTTT. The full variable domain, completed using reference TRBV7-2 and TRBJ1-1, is GAGVSQSPSNKVTEKGKDVELRCDPISGHTALYWYRQSLGQGLEFLIYFQGNSAPDKSGLPSDRFSAERTGGSVSTLTIQRTQQEDSAVYLCASSKWASPIEAFFGQGTRLTVV.

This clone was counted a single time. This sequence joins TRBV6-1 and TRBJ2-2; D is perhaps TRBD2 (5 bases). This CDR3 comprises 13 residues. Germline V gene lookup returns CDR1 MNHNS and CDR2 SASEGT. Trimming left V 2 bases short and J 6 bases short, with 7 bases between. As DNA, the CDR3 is TGTGCCAGCAGTGAAACCGGGGCCGGGGAGCTGTTTTTT. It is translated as CASSETGAGELFF.

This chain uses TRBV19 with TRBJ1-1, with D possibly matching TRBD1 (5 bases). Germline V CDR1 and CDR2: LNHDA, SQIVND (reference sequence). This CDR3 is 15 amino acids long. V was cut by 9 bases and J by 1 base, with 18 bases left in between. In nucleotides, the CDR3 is TGTGCCAGAAACTTAGTGGCTGGGGCGAACACTGAAGCTTTCTTT. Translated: CARNLVAGANTEAFF.

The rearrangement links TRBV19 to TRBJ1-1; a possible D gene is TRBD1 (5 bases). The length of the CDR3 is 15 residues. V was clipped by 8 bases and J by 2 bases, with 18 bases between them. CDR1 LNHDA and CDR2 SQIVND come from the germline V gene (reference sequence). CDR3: CASSQFLTGNTEAFF. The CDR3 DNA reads TGTGCCAGTTCCCAATTCCTTACAGGTAACACTGAAGCTTTCTTT.

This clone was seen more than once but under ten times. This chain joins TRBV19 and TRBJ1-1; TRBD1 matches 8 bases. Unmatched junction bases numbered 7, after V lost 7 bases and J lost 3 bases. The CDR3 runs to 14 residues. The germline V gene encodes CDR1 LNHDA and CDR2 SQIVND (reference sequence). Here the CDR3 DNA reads TGTGCCAGTACCCGGGACAGGCGCTACACTGAAGCTTTCTTT. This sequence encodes CASTRDRRYTEAFF.

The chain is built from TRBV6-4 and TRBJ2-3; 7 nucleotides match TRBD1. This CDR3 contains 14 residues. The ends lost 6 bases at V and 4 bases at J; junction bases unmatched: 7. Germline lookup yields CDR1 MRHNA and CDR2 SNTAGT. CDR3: CASSHEGAADTQYF. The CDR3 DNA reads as TGTGCCAGCAGCCACGAGGGGGCCGCAGATACGCAGTATTTT.

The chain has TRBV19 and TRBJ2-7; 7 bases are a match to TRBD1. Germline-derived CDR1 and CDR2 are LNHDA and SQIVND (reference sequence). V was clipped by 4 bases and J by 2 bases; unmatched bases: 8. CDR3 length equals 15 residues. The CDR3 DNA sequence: TGTGCCAGTAGTACCGGACAGGTCATGGCCTACGAGCAGTACTTC. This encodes CASSTGQVMAYEQYF.